The 11 T cell receptor beta chains given below trace back to one sample, sequenced in a study of PD-L1 blockade in urothelial cancer. Time point described: pretreatment peripheral blood. TCRdb's copy holds only in-frame clones and misses some; the assay was immunoSEQ multiplex PCR. The sample yields some 45,000 clones, more than 70% seen once. Material: PBMCs, obtained around atezolizumab (anti-PD-L1) treatment. The origin of the receptors is a man between 60 and 75 years old with urothelial cancer.

The chain employs TRBV6-5 and TRBJ2-7, with 11 bases fitting TRBD2. This CDR3 is built from 15 residues. Losses at the gene ends were 0 bases for V and 4 bases for J; bases not matched to a gene: 2. From germline, CDR1 is MNHEY and CDR2 SVGAGI. The CDR3 region is CASSYSSGGGYEQYF. In nucleotides, the CDR3 is TGTGCCAGCAGTTACTCTAGCGGGGGGGGATACGAGCAGTACTTC.

The gene calls are TRBV11-2 and TRBJ1-1; D possibly corresponds to TRBD1 (6 bases). The germline CDR1 and CDR2 sequences are SGHAT and FQNNGV. The CDR3 contains 15 residues. The V end was cut by 4 bases, the J end by 3 bases, with 15 bases between. CDR3 loop: CASSYSGAGDTEAFF. Here the CDR3 DNA reads TGTGCCAGCAGCTATTCGGGGGCGGGGGACACTGAAGCTTTCTTT.

The rearrangement links TRBV2 to TRBJ2-7; a possible D gene is TRBD1 (5 bases). The CDR3 totals 12 residues. Germline CDR1 reads SNHLY; CDR2 reads FYNNEI. V dropped 7 bases and J dropped 6 bases, with 13 bases sitting between them. This CDR3 reads CASNAQGAEQYF. The CDR3 bases are TGTGCCAGCAACGCCCAGGGTGCCGAGCAGTACTTC.

The rearrangement uses TRBV5-1 and TRBJ1-6; 7 nucleotides agree with TRBD1. J gave up 7 bases and V 1 base, and 8 bases lay outside the gene matches. Looked up from germline, CDR1 is SGHRS and CDR2 is YFSETQ. This CDR3 spans 16 amino acids. The CDR3, as DNA: TGCGCCAGCAGCTTGCGAGAATTACAGGGGAATTCACCCCTCCACTTT. Translated, it gives CASSLRELQGNSPLHF.

The chain has TRBV29-1 and TRBJ2-7; D is unresolved. V lost 4 bases and J lost 3, with 13 bases in between. From germline, CDR1 is SQVTM and CDR2 ANQGSEA. The CDR3 loop spans 13 amino acids. The CDR3: CSVGRGTNYEQYF. DNA for the CDR3: TGCAGCGTTGGGCGCGGCACAAACTACGAGCAGTACTTC.

The chain couples TRBV30 to TRBJ2-2; a weak D match, TRBD1 (6 bases). The CDR3 has 15 residues. From germline, CDR1 is GTSNPN and CDR2 SVGIG (reference sequence). V lost 4 bases, J lost 0 bases, and 12 bases lay in between. CDR3 in DNA: TGTGCCTGGAACACAGGGATTACGAACACCGGGGAGCTGTTTTTT. Protein: CAWNTGITNTGELFF. The complete variable domain, with remaining parts taken from reference TRBV30 and TRBJ2-2, reads SQTIHQWPATLVQPVGSPLSLECTVEGTSNPNLYWYRQAAGRGLQLLFYSVGIGQISSEVPQNLSASRPQDRQFILSSKKLLLSDSGFYLCAWNTGITNTGELFFGEGSRLTVL.

The rearrangement joins TRBV11-2 to TRBJ2-7, with D maybe TRBD1 (5 bases). Per the germline V gene, CDR1 is SGHAT and CDR2 is FQNNGV. The CDR3 has 14 amino acids. Trimming cost V 5 bases and J 2 bases, with 13 bases left between them. The CDR3, as DNA: TGTGCCAGCAGCAAAATACAGGTAACCTACGAGCAGTACTTC. Its translation: CASSKIQVTYEQYF.

This clone was counted only a few times. This chain uses TRBV6-1 with TRBJ2-7, with 10 bases identical to TRBD1. The J segment lost 3 bases and the V segment lost 5 bases, leaving 4 bases of the junction unmatched. This CDR3 is built from 14 residues. Germline V gene lookup returns CDR1 MNHNS and CDR2 SASEGT. In nucleotides, the CDR3 is TGTGCCAGCAGTACTCGGACAGGGGGCTACGAGCAGTACTTC. Its translation is CASSTRTGGYEQYF.

This clone was observed many times. The rearrangement links TRBV5-1 to TRBJ2-7; D is unresolved. Germline V CDR1 and CDR2: SGHRS, YFSETQ. CDR3 length: 13 residues. The V gene lost 0 bases and the J gene lost 6 bases, with 10 bases spanning the gap. The CDR3 bases are TGCGCCAGCAGCTTGGCCGGTAGCATCGAGCAGTACTTC. This gives the protein CASSLAGSIEQYF.

This chain connects TRBV7-9 to TRBJ2-7, with 8 bases identical to TRBD1. CDR3 size: 15 residues. CDR1 is SEHNR and CDR2 is FQNEAQ in the germline V gene (reference sequence). The V gene end was trimmed by 6 bases and the J gene end by 1 base; junction bases not matched to a gene: 8. The DNA for the CDR3 is TGTGCCAGCAGTTCTCCGGGACAGGCATCCTACGAGCAGTACTTC. This sequence encodes CASSSPGQASYEQYF.

This sequence joins TRBV7-2 and TRBJ2-1, with 9 bases lining up with TRBD1. Trimming took 2 bases from V and 8 from J; bases not matched to a gene: 16. The V gene's germline CDR1 is SGHTA and CDR2 FQGNSA. There are 18 residues in the CDR3. This CDR3 is CASSLLGTGTILPDEQFF. The CDR3 coding sequence is TGTGCCAGCAGCTTACTCGGGACAGGGACAATCTTACCGGATGAGCAGTTCTTC.